This TCR beta chain was obtained from a study of cytomegalovirus exposure and HLA in healthy donors. Study-level results: Available immune exposure information was restricted to CMV serostatus only. Exclusion applied to some V segments, including TRBV6-2 and TRBV6-3, as they were indistinguishable. Three chains tied to CMV proved CMV antigen-specific in vitro.

Regarding this clone: Its target is not known.

The PCR ran on 60 Vbeta and 13 Jbeta primers. The protocol was immunoSEQ multiplex PCR, while the TCRdb copy is restricted to in-frame clones and leaves out a portion. The table lists tens of thousands of clones, around 72% of them singletons, with 9.5% to 13% in the top ten. The CDR3 totals 14 residues. Looked up from germline, CDR1 is SNHLY and CDR2 is FYNNEI. V gave up 6 bases and J gave up 3 bases, with 15 bases separating them. The chain has TRBV2 and TRBJ2-7; TRBD1 is a possible D gene (6 bases). This receptor was taken from a woman aged 40 to 50 in good health and CMV-seropositive. The sample taken for sequencing was PBMCs. The CDR3 here is CASRFQGTGYEQYF. The CDR3 bases are TGTGCCAGCAGGTTCCAGGGGACGGGCTACGAGCAGTACTTC.